This TCR beta chain came from a study of T cell responses to AZD1222 COVID-19 vaccine. Findings and limits, study-wide: The number of AZD1222 recipients seropositive at baseline was only six.

The V gene lost 4 bases and the J gene lost 3 bases, with 14 bases spanning the gap. The CDR3 is 14 amino acids. The V gene's germline CDR1 is SGHNT and CDR2 YYREEE (reference sequence). Repertoires were generated with immunoSEQ multiplex PCR, while TCRdb's copy carries only in-frame clones and drops some. Found here are over 110,000 clones, approximately 94% of them singletons; the top ten hold approximately 5.4%. This clone is a singleton in its sample. Its antigen is unknown. The chain employs TRBV5-4 and TRBJ2-7; a weak D match, TRBD1 (5 bases). The material was peripheral blood, obtained on day 0 of AZD1222 vaccination. The origin of this receptor is an adult in good health. CDR3 bases: TGTGCCAGCAGCCGCCAGGGCACTAACTACGAGCAGTACTTC. It is translated as CASSRQGTNYEQYF.